Following are 20 T cell receptor beta chains from one sample sequenced in a study of OX40 agonist ivuxolimab in advanced cancers. TCRdb keeps only in-frame clones here, not all; method: immunoSEQ multiplex PCR. Of about 90,000 clones in the sample, approximately 91% are singletons; the top ten hold around 0.35%. Sequenced here: CD4+ or CD8+ T cells sorted from blood, sampled in a trial of the OX40 agonist ivuxolimab. Every receptor here comes from an adult with an advanced solid tumor such as melanoma, head and neck, liver or kidney cancer.

The chain links TRBV5-4 to TRBJ1-1; 9 bases align to TRBD1. Germline V gene data show CDR1 as SGHNT and CDR2 as YYREEE (reference sequence). The junction had 10 bases not matched to a gene; V was cut back by 4 bases and J by 6 bases. The CDR3 has 15 residues. For the CDR3, the DNA is TGTGCCAGCAGCCCGACAGGGGGTATAATCGCTGAAGCTTTCTTT. This gives the protein CASSPTGGIIAEAFF.

The chain has TRBV11-3 and TRBJ2-3; D gene uncertain. Germline V gene lookup returns CDR1 SGHNT and CDR2 YENEEA. V gave up 2 bases and J gave up 2 bases, with 11 bases separating them. The CDR3 is made up of 15 amino acids. In nucleotides, the CDR3 is TGTGCCAGCAGCTTATTGGGGTATGACACAGATACGCAGTATTTT. Translating it yields CASSLLGYDTDTQYF.

This clone has a single count. This chain links TRBV4-3 with TRBJ2-7; the D gene is possibly TRBD1 (5 bases). This CDR3 has 14 residues. Per germline, CDR1 LGHNA and CDR2 YSLEER. V lost 1 base to trimming and J lost 3 bases, with 10 bases between them. CDR3 loop: CASSQGLRDYEQYF. In DNA form, the CDR3 reads TGCGCCAGCAGCCAAGGTCTCAGGGACTACGAGCAGTACTTC.

This chain joins TRBV27 and TRBJ2-1; 7 nucleotides line up with TRBD2. This CDR3 region has 18 residues. CDR1 and CDR2 (germline): MNHEY, SMNVEV (reference sequence). Germline trimming cut 2 bases from V and 0 bases from J; bases unmatched to any gene: 10. The CDR3 DNA sequence: TGTGCCAGCAGTTTAAGGCTAGCGGCCCAGAGCTCCTACAATGAGCAGTTCTTC. This translates into CASSLRLAAQSSYNEQFF.

The V gene is TRBV5-6, the J gene TRBJ2-5; 7 bases agree with TRBD1. In germline, CDR1 is SGHDT, CDR2 YYEEEE. This CDR3 region has 17 residues. After removal of 0 bases from V and 4 bases from J, the junction contained 12 bases not matched to a gene. CDR3 sequence reads: CASSLEVSHRGIETQYF. The CDR3 nucleotides are TGTGCCAGCAGCTTGGAGGTCTCGCACAGGGGCATAGAGACCCAGTACTTC.

J is TRBJ2-5 and V is TRBV19; D gene ambiguous. This CDR3 spans 11 amino acids. V was trimmed by 8 bases and J by 9 bases, leaving 13 bases between them. Germline loops: CDR1 LNHDA, CDR2 SQIVND (reference sequence). The DNA for the CDR3 is TGTGCCAGTTGGCCTAGATCGGCCCAGTACTTC. Protein: CASWPRSAQYF.

The chain employs TRBV9 and TRBJ2-7; 7 bases line up with TRBD2. This CDR3 has 15 residues. Germline CDR1 reads SGDLS; CDR2 reads YYNGEE. J lost 2 bases, V lost 2 bases, and 7 bases had no gene match. The CDR3 sequence is CASSVMASGPYEQYF. The CDR3 DNA reads TGTGCCAGCAGCGTGATGGCTAGCGGACCCTACGAGCAGTACTTC.

This clone was seen a single time. This rearrangement joins TRBV7-2 to TRBJ2-7; 8 bases agree with TRBD2. The CDR3 covers 16 residues. Germline V CDR1 and CDR2: SGHTA, FQGNSA. V lost 8 bases, J lost 7 bases, and 19 bases stayed unmatched. CDR3 DNA: TGTGCCAGCGGAAAGAGGAGCGGGAGAGGAGGTGGAGAGCAGTACTTC. Amino acids: CASGKRSGRGGGEQYF. The whole variable domain, remainder taken from reference TRBV7-2 and TRBJ2-7, is GAGVSQSPSNKVTEKGKDVELRCDPISGHTALYWYRQSLGQGLEFLIYFQGNSAPDKSGLPSDRFSAERTGGSVSTLTIQRTQQEDSAVYLCASGKRSGRGGGEQYFGPGTRLTVT.

This chain connects TRBV29-1 to TRBJ2-5; TRBD2 aligns across 8 bases. The CDR3 loop spans 14 amino acids. The germline V gene has CDR1 SQVTM and CDR2 ANQGSEA. With V trimmed by 6 bases and J by 1 base, 7 bases remained unmatched. Here the CDR3 DNA reads TGCAGCGTCGAAACTAGCGGAGTCCAAGAGACCCAGTACTTC. It encodes CSVETSGVQETQYF.

The chain is built from TRBV6-1 and TRBJ1-3; D uncertain. Germline V gene sequence: CDR1 MNHNS, CDR2 SASEGT. The CDR3 length is 13 residues. The V end was cut by 8 bases, the J end by 0 bases, with 8 bases between. The CDR3 nucleotides are TGTGCCAGCGTGAGATACTCTGGAAACACCATATATTTT. This codes for CASVRYSGNTIYF.

The chain joins TRBV30 to TRBJ1-1; 7 bases are a match to TRBD1. The CDR3 length is 12 residues. In germline, CDR1 is GTSNPN, CDR2 SVGIG (reference sequence). The V segment lost 3 bases and the J segment 8 bases; nucleotides outside the gene matches: 6. In DNA form, the CDR3 reads TGTGCCTGGAGACTGGGACAGACCGAAGCTTTCTTT. Amino acid sequence: CAWRLGQTEAFF.

This clone appeared a few times. The chain couples TRBV19 to TRBJ2-1; tentative D call: TRBD2 (5 bases). CDR3 length equals 12 residues. Trimming removed 6 bases at V and 8 bases at J, with 11 bases between. The germline V gene has CDR1 LNHDA and CDR2 SQIVND (reference sequence). CDR3 DNA: TGTGCCAGTAGGCGGAGGCAGGATGAGCAGTTCTTC. It specifies CASRRRQDEQFF.

The chain combines TRBV7-2 with TRBJ2-7; possible D gene TRBD1, 5 bases. The germline V gene encodes CDR1 SGHTA and CDR2 FQGNSA. The CDR3 spans 15 residues. The V end lost 3 bases, the J end lost 2 bases, and 14 bases lay between the germline ends. The CDR3 reads CASSFLTLDTYEQYF. DNA for the CDR3: TGTGCCAGCAGCTTCCTGACACTGGACACCTACGAGCAGTACTTC.

The chain links TRBV7-2 to TRBJ2-3, with 10 bases lining up with TRBD2. Unmatched junction bases numbered 4, after V lost 7 bases and J lost 0 bases. Germline V gene sequence: CDR1 SGHTA, CDR2 FQGNSA. This CDR3 is built from 15 residues. CDR3 bases: TGTGCCAGCACCTTTAGCGGGAGGAGCACAGATACGCAGTATTTT. Its translation is CASTFSGRSTDTQYF.

The chain has TRBV19 and TRBJ2-3; 8 bases are a match to TRBD2. Germline V lookup: CDR1 LNHDA, CDR2 SQIVND (reference sequence). The CDR3 runs 15 residues. V was pared by 7 bases and J by 2 bases, with 8 bases of the junction left unmatched. The CDR3, as DNA: TGTGCCAGTAAGGGTCTAGCGGGTCTCACAGATACGCAGTATTTT. This gives the protein CASKGLAGLTDTQYF.

The CDR3 DNA is TGTGCCAGCAGTTTAAAGAGGGGAACGAACACTGAAGCTTTCTTT. Translating it yields CASSLKRGTNTEAFF. The chain combines TRBV27 with TRBJ1-1, with D possibly TRBD1 on 5 matching bases. V was trimmed by 2 bases and J by 1 base, leaving 11 bases between them. Germline V gene sequence: CDR1 MNHEY, CDR2 SMNVEV (reference sequence). This CDR3 comprises 15 residues.

The sample holds one count of this clone. The genes are TRBV5-1 and TRBJ2-1, with a possible D match to TRBD2 (5 bases). Germline V gene lookup returns CDR1 SGHRS and CDR2 YFSETQ. Trimming removed 2 bases at V and 0 bases at J, with 9 bases between. This CDR3 is 15 amino acids long. The CDR3 DNA follows: TGCGCCAGCAGCTTACCGGGAACCTCCTACAATGAGCAGTTCTTC. Protein: CASSLPGTSYNEQFF.

This clone occurred once. The rearrangement links TRBV6-1 to TRBJ2-3; D is unresolved. Trimming pared 4 bases from V and 0 bases from J, leaving 17 bases between. The CDR3 contains 17 residues. The germline CDR1 and CDR2 sequences are MNHNS and SASEGT. The CDR3 bases are TGTGCCAGCAGTGGAACCCGCGCTAGGCCTAGCACAGATACGCAGTATTTT. This translates into CASSGTRARPSTDTQYF.

The rearrangement links TRBV2 to TRBJ2-7; 8 nucleotides line up with TRBD1. V shed 2 bases, J shed 3 bases, and the junction held 3 bases outside the gene matches. The CDR3 extends over 14 amino acids. Germline loops: CDR1 SNHLY, CDR2 FYNNEI. CDR3 protein: CASSEQTGGYEQYF. In nucleotides, the CDR3 is TGTGCCAGCAGTGAACAAACAGGGGGCTACGAGCAGTACTTC. The full variable domain, its missing parts supplied by reference TRBV2 and TRBJ2-7, is EPEVTQTPSHQVTQMGQEVILRCVPISNHLYFYWYRQILGQKVEFLVSFYNNEISEKSEIFDDQFSVERPDGSNFTLKIRSTKLEDSAMYFCASSEQTGGYEQYFGPGTRLTVT.

V is TRBV18 and J is TRBJ2-7; D gene uncertain. This CDR3 is 15 amino acids long. V shed 3 bases and J shed 1 base, with 13 bases lying between them. The V gene's germline CDR1 is KGHSH and CDR2 LQKENI. The CDR3 region is CASSPTTLASYEQYF. The DNA for the CDR3 is TGTGCCAGCTCACCGACGACACTGGCATCCTACGAGCAGTACTTC.